This T cell receptor (beta chain) was retrieved from a study of Ad26.COV2.S vaccination and SARS-CoV-2 variants (dated by TCRdb to the early 2020s). Background on the whole study: Donors in the vaccine arm were drawn from COV1001, a phase I-IIa trial of Ad26.COV2.S in healthy adults that was multicentre, randomized, double-blind and placebo-controlled. Dosing of Ad26.COV2.S was intramuscular, at either 5x10^10 or 1x10^11 viral particles, delivered as one shot or as two shots spaced 56 days apart. The specificity and breadth of SARS-CoV-2-reactive T cell receptors after Ad26.COV2.S vaccination were assessed by TCRbeta repertoire sequencing. A total of around 32 samples were included in the TCR-sequenced set, comprising around 19 Ad26.COV2.S vaccine recipients, 5 placebo recipients and 8 SARS-CoV-2 convalescent individuals. Trial participants were randomized into five groups of five: low-dose or high-dose Ad26.COV2.S given once or twice, or placebo on both occasions. Investigators did not know the trial group allocation while performing experiments and assessing outcomes. Study-wide findings and limitations: Comparing responses between vaccine doses or regimens was not something the study was powered to do. According to the authors, total T cell responses may have been underestimated by the TCR breadth and depth analyses. Vaccine and placebo recipients had similar non-spike TCR breadth, a finding consistent with the vaccine containing only spike. Substantial breadth of spike-specific CD8+ and CD4+ T cell responses was reported after vaccination. Higher spike-specific TCR breadth was observed in Ad26.COV2.S recipients than in placebo recipients (P = 0.0014).

The immunoSEQ Assay was used to sequence TCRbeta CDR3 regions. After extraction, genomic DNA underwent amplification by bias-controlled multiplex PCR, followed by high-throughput sequencing. The original methods were these. Collapsing and filtering of sequences were performed to quantify the absolute abundance of each unique TCRbeta CDR3 region. T cell fraction was estimated by normalizing TCRbeta template counts to usable DNA, which was measured by amplifying reference genes present in all nucleated cells. Repertoire TCRs were annotated as SARS-CoV-2-specific by exact matching of V gene, CDR3 amino acid sequence and J gene to a known reactive TCR set. The reference SARS-CoV-2 TCR set was derived from MIRA and filtered for enrichment in COVID-19-positive ImmuneCODE repertoires, a step that removed public or cross-reactive TCRs. Drawing on the MIRA antigens, annotated TCRs were analysed further at the level of specific ORF or position within ORF. Breadth was defined as the number of annotated unique rearrangements divided by the total number of unique productive rearrangements, and depth was defined as the summed frequency of the annotated unique rearrangements. Group comparisons of TCR breadth used two-sided Wilcoxon rank-sum tests. TCRdb carries this immuneACCESS record with in-frame sequences only. Its versions omit some clonotypes, under half of them owing to an unresolved V gene in the studies checked, with the rest unexplained. V, J and clone size were drawn from that table, and D and trimming were deduced from the DNA. The sample profile shows around 500,000 clones; 80% to 90% of them were found once. Around 1.6% of the sample lies in the top ten.

The germline V gene sets CDR1 to SGHVS and CDR2 to FNYEAQ. At the junction V is shortened by 1 base and J by 2 bases, with 9 bases in between. Including the terminal cysteine and phenylalanine, the CDR3 comprises 14 residues. Solely the CDR3 DNA is kept, with 42 bases framed from the first base. On this clone itself: What antigen it recognizes has not been identified. No quality values exist for individual bases; no much larger clone is one base distant.

The treatment or condition tag for this specimen amounts to: around 19 received Ad26.COV2.S at low or high dose, single or two shots; about five received placebo; per-sample allocation not given. Repertoires of vaccine and placebo recipients were sequenced from samples collected on day 63 after the first injection. Between 29 July and 7 August 2020, Cohort 1b enrolled about two dozen adults aged 18-55 years at one site in Boston, USA. Ad26.COV2.S consisted of a replication-incompetent adenovirus type 26 vector by which a prefusion-stabilized SARS-CoV-2 spike protein from the original Wuhan strain was expressed.

The chain couples TRBV7-6 to TRBJ2-7; no D gene is confidently identified. The sequence derives from a person between 18 and 60 years old who received the Ad26.COV2.S COVID-19 vaccine or a placebo. Sequenced here: peripheral blood, sampled in a trial of Ad26.COV2.S vaccine versus placebo. The bases are TGTGCCAGCAGCTTAGGTGAGGTAGCCTACGAGCAGTACTTC. Translation gives CASSLGEVAYEQYF.